This record looks at one T cell receptor (beta chain) sequence and its context. Its antigen remains unidentified. Trimming took 4 bases from V and 5 from J; bases not matched to a gene: 1. The CDR3 length is 14 residues. CDR1 is MGHRA, CDR2 YSYEKL, per germline. TCR beta sequences were obtained from blood CD8+ and CD4+ T cells. This record comes from a study of CD8 T cells in Susac syndrome. Points from the study as a whole: The study acknowledged a relatively small number of individuals in its TCR sequencing and HLA analysis.

RNA, at about 0.45 to 1 ug, was reverse transcribed with random hexamers. TCRdb re-analysed the immunoSEQ multiplex PCR reads in MiXCR, keeping a single row per CDR3 protein. This sample yields about 69,000 distinct CDR3 sequences, of which roughly 94% are seen a single time; roughly 0.24% belongs to the top ten. This receptor was identified in a human donor in good health. The sample comprised CD8+ T cells from PBMCs. The V call is TRBV4-1, the J call TRBJ2-3, with TRBD2 matching over 12 bases. CDR3 amino acids: CASSRTSGEDTQYF. CDR3 DNA: TGCGCCAGCAGCCGGACTAGCGGGGAAGATACGCAGTATTTT.